These 11 T cell receptor beta chains share one sample of origin, sequenced in a study of blood T cell repertoires in COVID-19. Only in-frame clones appear in the TCRdb table, and some are missing; sequencing was by immunoSEQ multiplex PCR. This sample has 320,000 or so clones, with approximately 88% found just once. The sample consisted of PBMCs or T cells enriched from blood (not recorded which). These receptors were obtained from a man in his 60s who had recovered from COVID-19.

The chain recombines TRBV30 with TRBJ1-2, with 8 bases identical to TRBD1. CDR3 length: 13 amino acids. Germline lookup yields CDR1 GTSNPN and CDR2 SVGIG (reference sequence). V lost 0 bases, J lost 7 bases, and 4 bases stayed unmatched. The CDR3 loop reads CAWSVSGGAGYTF. The CDR3 DNA sequence: TGTGCCTGGAGTGTATCAGGGGGCGCTGGCTACACCTTC.

This chain joins TRBV4-2 and TRBJ2-3; D is possibly TRBD2 (5 bases). This CDR3 is 16 amino acids long. Germline lookup yields CDR1 LGHNA and CDR2 YNFKEQ. V lost 4 bases and J 1 base, leaving 15 bases between the germline ends. CDR3 loop: CASSRPGSSRTDTQYF. In nucleotides, the CDR3 is TGTGCCAGCAGCCGCCCGGGGAGCTCCCGCACAGATACGCAGTATTTT.

The rearrangement uses TRBV7-9 and TRBJ2-2; TRBD2 matches at 12 bases. With V trimmed by 5 bases and J by 6 bases, 13 bases remained unmatched. The CDR3 runs to 18 residues. Germline V gene lookup returns CDR1 SEHNR and CDR2 FQNEAQ (reference sequence). CDR3 bases: TGTGCCAGCAGCCCTGAGACTAGCGGGAGAGGGGGTGCCGGGGAGCTGTTTTTT. Amino acids: CASSPETSGRGGAGELFF.

This clone was picked up a small number of times. The gene calls are TRBV29-1 and TRBJ1-4; D may be TRBD1 (5 bases). The CDR3 is 13 amino acids. The germline gives CDR1 SQVTM, CDR2 ANQGSEA. V gave up 4 bases and J gave up 5 bases, with 11 bases separating them. CDR3 nucleotides: TGCAGCGTTGGTAGGGGTGAAAATGAAAAACTGTTTTTT. Translating gives CSVGRGENEKLFF.

The sample holds one count of this clone. The J gene is TRBJ2-2, the V gene TRBV9, with D possibly matching TRBD2 (5 bases). Germline lookup yields CDR1 SGDLS and CDR2 YYNGEE. The length of the CDR3 is 14 residues. The V end was cut by 4 bases, the J end by 5 bases, with 12 bases between. The CDR3 bases are TGTGCCAGCAGCCCCGGGGTGGGGACCGGGGAGCTGTTTTTT. Translation gives CASSPGVGTGELFF.

This chain joins TRBV20-1 and TRBJ1-2, with D possibly matching TRBD1 (6 bases). V was trimmed by 8 bases and J by 4 bases, leaving 11 bases between them. CDR3 size: 11 residues. Germline CDR1 DFQATT, CDR2 SNEGSKA (reference sequence). CDR3 nucleotide sequence: TGCAGTTGGACAGATATCTATGGCTACACCTTC. Its protein product is CSWTDIYGYTF.

The chain employs TRBV7-6 and TRBJ1-1, with D hard to call. Looked up from germline, CDR1 is SGHVS and CDR2 is FNYEAQ. The CDR3 covers 14 residues. V lost 2 bases and J 6 bases, leaving 13 bases between the germline ends. The CDR3 nucleotides read TGTGCCAGCAGCTTATTTCGGCTGGGCCCTGAAGCTTTCTTT. Protein: CASSLFRLGPEAFF. The full variable domain, rest sourced from reference TRBV7-6 and TRBJ1-1, is GAGVSQSPRYKVTKRGQDVALRCDPISGHVSLYWYRQALGQGPEFLTYFNYEAQQDKSGLPNDRFSAERPEGSISTLTIQRTEQRDSAMYRCASSLFRLGPEAFFGQGTRLTVV.

This clone has only one observation. The chain has TRBV28 and TRBJ2-3; D is possibly TRBD1 (6 bases). Germline V gene lookup returns CDR1 MDHEN and CDR2 SYDVKM. This CDR3 has 14 residues. The V end lost 2 bases, the J end lost 6 bases, and 12 bases lay between the germline ends. CDR3 amino acids: CASSLAGVGDTQYF. DNA for the CDR3: TGTGCCAGCAGTTTAGCAGGGGTAGGGGATACGCAGTATTTT.

This clone turned up a few times. The chain links TRBV10-2 to TRBJ2-7; D possibly corresponds to TRBD1 (5 bases). The CDR3 has 17 amino acids. The ends were cut back, 3 bases at V and 2 bases at J, with 20 bases in the middle. The V gene's germline CDR1 is WSHSY and CDR2 SAAADI. In DNA form, the CDR3 reads TGCGCCAGCAGTGACATTATAAAAGGGGCGGCCCCCTACGAGCAGTACTTC. The encoded protein is CASSDIIKGAAPYEQYF.

This chain uses TRBV27 with TRBJ1-5; TRBD1 agrees at 7 bases. V was pared by 3 bases and J by 0 bases, with 14 bases of the junction left unmatched. CDR3 length equals 19 residues. Germline lookup yields CDR1 MNHEY and CDR2 SMNVEV (reference sequence). The CDR3 protein is CASSFPELRDSYSNQPQHF. For the CDR3, the DNA is TGTGCCAGCAGTTTCCCCGAACTCCGGGACAGTTATAGCAATCAGCCCCAGCATTTT.

In its sample, this clone was seen once. The V call is TRBV28, the J call TRBJ2-1; the D is unclear. Trimming took off 0 bases at V and 0 bases at J, with 3 bases between the two ends. CDR3 length: 14 residues. CDR1 and CDR2 (germline): MDHEN, SYDVKM. The CDR3 region is CASSLWRSYNEQFF. The CDR3 DNA follows: TGTGCCAGCAGTTTATGGCGCTCCTACAATGAGCAGTTCTTC.